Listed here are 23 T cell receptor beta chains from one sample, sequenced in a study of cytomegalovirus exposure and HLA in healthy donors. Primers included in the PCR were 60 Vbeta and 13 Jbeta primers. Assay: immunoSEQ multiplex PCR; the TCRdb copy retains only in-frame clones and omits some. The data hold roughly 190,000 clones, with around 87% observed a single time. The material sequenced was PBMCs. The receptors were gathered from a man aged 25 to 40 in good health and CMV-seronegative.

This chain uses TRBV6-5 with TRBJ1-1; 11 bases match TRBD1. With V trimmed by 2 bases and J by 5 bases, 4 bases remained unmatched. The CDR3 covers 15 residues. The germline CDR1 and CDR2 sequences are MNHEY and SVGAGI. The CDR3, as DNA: TGTGCCAGCAGTTACCGAGGGACAGGGGGAACTGAAGCTTTCTTT. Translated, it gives CASSYRGTGGTEAFF.

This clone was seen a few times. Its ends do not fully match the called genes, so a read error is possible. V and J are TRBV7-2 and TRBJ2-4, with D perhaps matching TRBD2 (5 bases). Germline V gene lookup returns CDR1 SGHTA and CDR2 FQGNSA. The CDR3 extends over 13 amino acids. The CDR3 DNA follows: TGTGCCAGCAGCCTCCGCCGGGGAAACAGTCAGTACTTC. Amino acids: CASSLRRGNSQYF. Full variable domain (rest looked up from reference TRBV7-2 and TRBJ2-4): GAGVSQSPSNKVTEKGKDVELRCDPISGHTALYWYRQSLGQGLEFLIYFQGNSAPDKSGLPSDRFSAERTGGSVSTLTIQRTQQEDSAVYLCASSLRRGNSQYFGAGTRLSVL.

CDR3 amino acids: CAIQGDTDTQYF. CDR3 DNA sequence: TGTGCCATTCAAGGAGACACAGATACGCAGTATTTT. V usage is TRBV2 and J usage is TRBJ2-3, with D unresolved. The V end was cut by 10 bases, the J end by 2 bases, with 10 bases between. Germline V lookup: CDR1 SNHLY, CDR2 FYNNEI. This CDR3 comprises 12 residues.

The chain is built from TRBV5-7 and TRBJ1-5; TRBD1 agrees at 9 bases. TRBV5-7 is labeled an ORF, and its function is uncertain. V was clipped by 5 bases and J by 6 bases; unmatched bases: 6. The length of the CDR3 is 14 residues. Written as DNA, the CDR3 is TGTGCCAGCAGAAGGGACAGGGTTGGTCAGCCCCAGCATTTT. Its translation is CASRRDRVGQPQHF.

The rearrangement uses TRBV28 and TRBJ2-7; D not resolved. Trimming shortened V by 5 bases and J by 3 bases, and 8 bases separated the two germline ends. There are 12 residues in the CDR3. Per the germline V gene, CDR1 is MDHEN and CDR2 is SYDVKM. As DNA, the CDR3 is TGTGCCAGCAGTCCCCTGAGCTACGAGCAGTACTTC. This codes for CASSPLSYEQYF.

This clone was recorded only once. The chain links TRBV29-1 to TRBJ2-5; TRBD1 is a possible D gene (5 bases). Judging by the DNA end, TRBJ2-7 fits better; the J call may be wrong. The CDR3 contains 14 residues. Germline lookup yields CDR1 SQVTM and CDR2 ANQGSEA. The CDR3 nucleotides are TGCAGCGTTGTGCTCCTGGACAAGTCCTACGAGCAGTACTTC. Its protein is CSVVLLDKSYEQYF.

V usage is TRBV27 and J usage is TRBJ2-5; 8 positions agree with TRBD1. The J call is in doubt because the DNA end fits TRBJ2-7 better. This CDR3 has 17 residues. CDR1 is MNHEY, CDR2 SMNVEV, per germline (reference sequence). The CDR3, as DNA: TGTGCCAGCAGCCCTTTTAACCCGGACAGGGTCGTCTACGAGCAGTACTTC. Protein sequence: CASSPFNPDRVVYEQYF.

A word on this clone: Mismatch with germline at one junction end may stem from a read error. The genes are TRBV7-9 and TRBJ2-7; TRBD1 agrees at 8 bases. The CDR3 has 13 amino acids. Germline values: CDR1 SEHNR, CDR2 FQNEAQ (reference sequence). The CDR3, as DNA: TGTTCCAGCAGCCGGGACAGGACGGACGAGCAGTACTTC. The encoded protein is CSSSRDRTDEQYF.

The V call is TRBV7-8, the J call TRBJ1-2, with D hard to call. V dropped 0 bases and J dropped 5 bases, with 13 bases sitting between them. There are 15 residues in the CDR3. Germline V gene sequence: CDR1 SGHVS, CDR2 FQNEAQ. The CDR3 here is CASSLALARGYGYTF. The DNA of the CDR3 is TGTGCCAGCAGCTTAGCGCTAGCCCGTGGTTATGGCTACACCTTC.

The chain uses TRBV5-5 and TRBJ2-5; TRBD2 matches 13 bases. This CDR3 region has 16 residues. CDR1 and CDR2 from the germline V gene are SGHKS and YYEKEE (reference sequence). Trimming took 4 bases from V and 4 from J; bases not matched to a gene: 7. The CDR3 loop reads CASSAQTSGRRETQYF. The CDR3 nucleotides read TGTGCCAGCAGCGCCCAGACTAGCGGGAGGAGAGAGACCCAGTACTTC. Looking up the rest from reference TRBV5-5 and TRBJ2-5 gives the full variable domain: DAGVTQSPTHLIKTRGQQVTLRCSPISGHKSVSWYQQVLGQGPQFIFQYYEKEERGRGNFPDRFSARQFPNYSSELNVNALLLGDSALYLCASSAQTSGRRETQYFGPGTRLLVL.

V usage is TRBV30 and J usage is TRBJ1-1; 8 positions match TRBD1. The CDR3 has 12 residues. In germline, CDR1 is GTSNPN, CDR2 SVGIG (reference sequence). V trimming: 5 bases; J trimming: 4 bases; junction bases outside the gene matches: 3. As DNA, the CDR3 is TGTGCCTGGGGACAGGGTATCACTGAAGCTTTCTTT. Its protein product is CAWGQGITEAFF.

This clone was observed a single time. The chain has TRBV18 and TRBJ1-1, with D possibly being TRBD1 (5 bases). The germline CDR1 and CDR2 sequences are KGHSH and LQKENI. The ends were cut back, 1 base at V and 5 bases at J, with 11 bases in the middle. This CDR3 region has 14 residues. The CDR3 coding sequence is TGTGCCAGCTCACCACAGGGGCTGCGGACTGAAGCTTTCTTT. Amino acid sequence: CASSPQGLRTEAFF.

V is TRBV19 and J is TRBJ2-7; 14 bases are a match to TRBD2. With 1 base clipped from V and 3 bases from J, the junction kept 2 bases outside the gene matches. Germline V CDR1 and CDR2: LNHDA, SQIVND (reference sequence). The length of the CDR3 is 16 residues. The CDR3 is CASSIAGTSGGYEQYF. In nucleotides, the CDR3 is TGTGCCAGTAGTATAGCGGGGACTAGCGGGGGCTACGAGCAGTACTTC.

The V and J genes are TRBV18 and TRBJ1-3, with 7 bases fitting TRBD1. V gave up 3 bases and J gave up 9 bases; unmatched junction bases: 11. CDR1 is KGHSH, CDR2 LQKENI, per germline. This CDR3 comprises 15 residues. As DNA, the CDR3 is TGTGCCAGCTCACCCGACGTACAGGGGCTCAGCACCATATATTTT. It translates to CASSPDVQGLSTIYF. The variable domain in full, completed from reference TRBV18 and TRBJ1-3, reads NAGVMQNPRHLVRRRGQEARLRCSPMKGHSHVYWYRQLPEEGLKFMVYLQKENIIDESGMPKERFSAEFPKEGPSILRIQQVVRGDSAAYFCASSPDVQGLSTIYFGEGSWLTVV.

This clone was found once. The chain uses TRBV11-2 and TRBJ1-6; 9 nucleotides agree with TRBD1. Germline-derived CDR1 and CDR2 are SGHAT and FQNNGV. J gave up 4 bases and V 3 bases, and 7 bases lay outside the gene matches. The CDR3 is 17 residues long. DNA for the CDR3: TGTGCCAGCAGCTTCCCGGACAGGGGCTATTATAATTCACCCCTCCACTTT. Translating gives CASSFPDRGYYNSPLHF.

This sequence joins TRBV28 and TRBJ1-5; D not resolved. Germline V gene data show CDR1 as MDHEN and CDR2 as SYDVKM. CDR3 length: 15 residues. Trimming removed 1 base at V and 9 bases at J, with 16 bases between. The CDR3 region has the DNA TGTGCCAGCAGTTTATTCCGTTCCGCGCACAGGCCCCAGCATTTT. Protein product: CASSLFRSAHRPQHF. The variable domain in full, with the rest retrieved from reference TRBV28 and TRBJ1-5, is DVKVTQSSRYLVKRTGEKVFLECVQDMDHENMFWYRQDPGLGLRLIYFSYDVKMKEKGDIPEGYSVSREKKERFSLILESASTNQTSMYLCASSLFRSAHRPQHFGDGTRLSIL.

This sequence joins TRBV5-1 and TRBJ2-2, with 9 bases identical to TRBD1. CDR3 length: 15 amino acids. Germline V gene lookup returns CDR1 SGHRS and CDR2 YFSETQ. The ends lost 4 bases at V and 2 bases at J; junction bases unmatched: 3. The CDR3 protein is CASSPTGGNTGELFF. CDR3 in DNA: TGCGCCAGCAGCCCTACAGGGGGCAACACCGGGGAGCTGTTTTTT.

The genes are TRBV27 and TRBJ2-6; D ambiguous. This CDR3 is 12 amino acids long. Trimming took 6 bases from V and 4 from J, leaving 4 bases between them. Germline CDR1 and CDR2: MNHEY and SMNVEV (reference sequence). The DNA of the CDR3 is TGTGCCAGCAGACACGGGGCCAACGTCCTGACTTTC. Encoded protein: CASRHGANVLTF.

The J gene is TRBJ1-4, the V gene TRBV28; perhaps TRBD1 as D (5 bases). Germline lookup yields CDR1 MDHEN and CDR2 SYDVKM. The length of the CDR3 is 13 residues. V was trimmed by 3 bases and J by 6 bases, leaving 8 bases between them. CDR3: CASSLSRDEKLFF. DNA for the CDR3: TGTGCCAGCAGTTTGAGCAGGGATGAAAAACTGTTTTTT.

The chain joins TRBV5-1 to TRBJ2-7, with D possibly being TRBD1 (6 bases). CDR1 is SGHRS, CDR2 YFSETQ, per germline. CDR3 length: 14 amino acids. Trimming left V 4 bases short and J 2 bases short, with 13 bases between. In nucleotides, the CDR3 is TGCGCCAGCAGCCCGCCGACAGGAACCTACGAGCAGTACTTC. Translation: CASSPPTGTYEQYF.

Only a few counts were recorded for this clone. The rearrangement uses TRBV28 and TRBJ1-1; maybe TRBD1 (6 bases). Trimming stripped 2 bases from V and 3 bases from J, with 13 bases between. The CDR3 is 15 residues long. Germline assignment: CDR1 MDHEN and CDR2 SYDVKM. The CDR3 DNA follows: TGTGCCAGCAGTTTAGGAACAGGGTTGTACACTGAAGCTTTCTTT. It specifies CASSLGTGLYTEAFF.

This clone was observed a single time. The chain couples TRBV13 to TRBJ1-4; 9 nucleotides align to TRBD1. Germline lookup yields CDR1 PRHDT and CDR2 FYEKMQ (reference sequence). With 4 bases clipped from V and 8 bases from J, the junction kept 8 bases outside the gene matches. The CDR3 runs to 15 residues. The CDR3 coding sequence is TGTGCCAGCAGCTCACAGGGGGCGTACGGCGAAAAACTGTTTTTT. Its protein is CASSSQGAYGEKLFF.

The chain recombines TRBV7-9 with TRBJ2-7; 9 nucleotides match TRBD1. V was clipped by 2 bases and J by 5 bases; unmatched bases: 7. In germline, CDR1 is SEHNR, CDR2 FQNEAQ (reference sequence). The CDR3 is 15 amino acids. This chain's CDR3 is CASSLLQGARNEQYF. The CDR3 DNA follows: TGTGCCAGCAGCTTATTACAGGGGGCGCGGAACGAGCAGTACTTC.